This TCR beta chain was captured by sequencing in a study of T cells in localized non-small cell lung cancer. Study outcomes and limitations: Because researchers sequenced only one region of the tumor, heterogeneity is still possible. There were a median roughly 60 of the top 100 tumor clones appearing in adjacent lung.

The method was immunoSEQ multiplex PCR; TCRdb's version includes in-frame clones alone and lacks a portion of them. The table includes 40,000 or so clones, roughly 87% detected once. A remark on this clone: Antigen: not known.

V gave up 9 bases and J gave up 2 bases; unmatched junction bases: 4. The CDR3 consists of 13 residues. Germline assignment: CDR1 LNHDA and CDR2 SQIVND (reference sequence). This receptor was identified in a male donor aged 60 or over with stage III squamous cell lung carcinoma. This specimen was peripheral blood, taken before any cancer treatment. The chain recombines TRBV19 with TRBJ2-3; 8 bases are shared with TRBD2. CDR3 in amino acids: CASKGLVTDTQYF. The DNA of the CDR3 is TGTGCCAGCAAGGGACTAGTCACAGATACGCAGTATTTT. The complete variable domain, with remaining parts taken from reference TRBV19 and TRBJ2-3, reads DGGITQSPKYLFRKEGQNVTLSCEQNLNHDAMYWYRQDPGQGLRLIYYSQIVNDFQKGDIAEGYSVSREKKESFPLTVTSAQKNPTAFYLCASKGLVTDTQYFGPGTRLTVL.